Listed here are 5 T cell receptor beta chains from one sample, sequenced in a study of CD8+ T cells in alopecia areata. As to treatment: oral pan-JAK inhibitor, 5-10 mg twice daily. cDNA prepared by RNA extraction and subsequent reverse transcription served as the template for sequencing. Only in-frame clones appear in the TCRdb table, and some are missing; sequencing was by immunoSEQ multiplex PCR. The sample holds some 240,000 clones, under 75% seen once. Here the sequenced sample was CD4+ T cells sorted from blood, taken at week 4, from a patient treated with tofacitinib. These receptors were taken from a human donor with alopecia areata.

The J gene is TRBJ1-1, the V gene TRBV29-1; D remains ambiguous. Germline V gene sequence: CDR1 SQVTM, CDR2 ANQGSEA. The CDR3 contains 13 residues. Between the trimmed V and J ends, which lost 3 bases and 2 bases, there was a span of 10 bases. Written as DNA, the CDR3 is TGCAGCGTTGAGAGACGAGTCAACACTGAAGCTTTCTTT. Translation: CSVERRVNTEAFF.

The J gene is TRBJ1-1, the V gene TRBV29-1; perhaps TRBD1 as D (6 bases). V lost 7 bases, J lost 1 base, and 10 bases lay in between. This CDR3 comprises 12 residues. Per germline, CDR1 SQVTM and CDR2 ANQGSEA. The CDR3 DNA sequence: TGCAGCGCCCGGACAGAGAACACTGAAGCTTTCTTT. Translated: CSARTENTEAFF.

The V and J genes are TRBV30 and TRBJ1-2, with TRBD1 as a possible D gene (5 bases). V was trimmed by 3 bases and J by 5 bases, leaving 13 bases between them. Per the germline V gene, CDR1 is GTSNPN and CDR2 is SVGIG (reference sequence). There are 13 residues in the CDR3. The CDR3 bases are TGTGCCTGGAGGACAGATCAAACTTATGGCTACACCTTC. Translated, it gives CAWRTDQTYGYTF.

The rearrangement links TRBV19 to TRBJ2-7; 9 bases fit TRBD1. The CDR3 spans 17 residues. The germline gives CDR1 LNHDA, CDR2 SQIVND (reference sequence). J was trimmed by 7 bases and V by 4 bases; bases with no gene match: 17. CDR3 protein: CASSTGTGTGKMREQYF. The CDR3 DNA is TGTGCCAGTAGTACGGGCACCGGGACAGGGAAAATGAGGGAGCAGTACTTC.

J is TRBJ1-2 and V is TRBV27; 9 nucleotides line up with TRBD1. The CDR3 is 13 amino acids. Germline values: CDR1 MNHEY, CDR2 SMNVEV (reference sequence). J was trimmed by 5 bases and V by 5 bases; bases with no gene match: 3. The DNA for the CDR3 is TGTGCCAGCAGTGCACAGGGGGCGTATGGCTACACCTTC. It codes for CASSAQGAYGYTF.